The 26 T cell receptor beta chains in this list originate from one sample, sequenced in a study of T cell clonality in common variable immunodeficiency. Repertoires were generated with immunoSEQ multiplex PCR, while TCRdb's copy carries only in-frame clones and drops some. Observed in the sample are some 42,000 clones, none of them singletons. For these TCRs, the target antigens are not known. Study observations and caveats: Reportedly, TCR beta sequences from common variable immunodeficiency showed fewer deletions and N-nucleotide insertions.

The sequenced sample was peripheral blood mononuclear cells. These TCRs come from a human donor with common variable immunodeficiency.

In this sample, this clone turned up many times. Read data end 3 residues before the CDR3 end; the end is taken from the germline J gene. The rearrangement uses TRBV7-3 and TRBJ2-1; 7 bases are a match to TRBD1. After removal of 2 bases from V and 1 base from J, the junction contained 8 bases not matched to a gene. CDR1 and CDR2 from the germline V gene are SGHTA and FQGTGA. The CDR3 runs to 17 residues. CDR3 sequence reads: CASSLLGQTGSYNEQFF. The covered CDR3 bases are TGTGCCAGCAGCTTATTAGGGCAGACAGGGTCCTACAATGAG.

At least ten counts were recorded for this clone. The sequenced CDR3 bases are TGTGCCAGCAGCTTGTACAGCTCCTACAATGAG. As protein: CASSLYSSYNE. The complete CDR3 protein is CASSLYSSYNEQFF. V is TRBV7-3 and J is TRBJ2-1; D is unclear. With the read ending 3 residues before the CDR3 end, the germline J gene is used to fill in that end. CDR1 and CDR2 from the germline V gene are SGHTA and FQGTGA. The ends were cut back, 3 bases at V and 0 bases at J, with 6 bases in the middle. This CDR3 has 14 residues.

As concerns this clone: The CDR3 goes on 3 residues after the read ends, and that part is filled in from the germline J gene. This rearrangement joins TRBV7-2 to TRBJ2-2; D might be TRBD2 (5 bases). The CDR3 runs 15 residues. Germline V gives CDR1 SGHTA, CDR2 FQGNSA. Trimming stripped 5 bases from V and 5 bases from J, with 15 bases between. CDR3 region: CASSGLLISTGELFF. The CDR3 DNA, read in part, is TGTGCCAGCAGCGGACTTTTGATTAGTACCGGGGAG.

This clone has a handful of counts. CDR3 DNA (partial): TGTGCCAGCAGCTCGAACACGAGAACTGAA. Amino acid sequence: CASSSNTRTE. The CDR3, in full, reads CASSSNTRTEAFF. V is TRBV7-9 and J is TRBJ1-1; D is undetermined. From the germline J gene comes the end of the CDR3, since the read stops 3 residues before it. Trimming stripped 4 bases from V and 5 bases from J, with 11 bases between. CDR1 and CDR2 (germline): SEHNR, FQNEAQ (reference sequence). The CDR3 is 13 amino acids.

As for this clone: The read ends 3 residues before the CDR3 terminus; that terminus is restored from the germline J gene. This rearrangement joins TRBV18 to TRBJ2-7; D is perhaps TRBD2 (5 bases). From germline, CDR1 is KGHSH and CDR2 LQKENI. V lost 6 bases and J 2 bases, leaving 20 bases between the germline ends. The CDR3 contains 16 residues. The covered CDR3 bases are TGTGCCAGCTCTCTTTTAGGGCCGGACTCCGCCTACGAG. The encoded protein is CASSLLGPDSAYE. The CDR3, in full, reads CASSLLGPDSAYEQYF. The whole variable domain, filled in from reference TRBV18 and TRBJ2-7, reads NAGVMQNPRHLVRRRGQEARLRCSPMKGHSHVYWYRQLPEEGLKFMVYLQKENIIDESGMPKERFSAEFPKEGPSILRIQQVVRGDSAAYFCASSLLGPDSAYEQYFGPGTRLTVT.

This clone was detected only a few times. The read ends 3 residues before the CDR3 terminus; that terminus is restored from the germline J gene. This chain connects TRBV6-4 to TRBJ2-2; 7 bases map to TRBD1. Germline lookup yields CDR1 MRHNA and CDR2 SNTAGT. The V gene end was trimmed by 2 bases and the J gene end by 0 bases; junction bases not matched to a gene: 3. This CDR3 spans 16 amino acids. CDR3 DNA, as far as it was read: TGTGCCAGCAGTGACCGACAGGGAACGAACACCGGGGAG. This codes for CASSDRQGTNTGE. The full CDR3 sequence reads CASSDRQGTNTGELFF.

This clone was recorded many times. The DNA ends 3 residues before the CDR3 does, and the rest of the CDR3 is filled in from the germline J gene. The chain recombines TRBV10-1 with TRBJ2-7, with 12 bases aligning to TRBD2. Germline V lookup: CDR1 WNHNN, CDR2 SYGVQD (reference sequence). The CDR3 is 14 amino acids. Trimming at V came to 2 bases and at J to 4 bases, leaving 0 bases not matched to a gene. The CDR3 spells CASSEGLAGYEQYF. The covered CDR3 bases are TGCGCCAGCAGTGAGGGACTAGCGGGATACGAG.

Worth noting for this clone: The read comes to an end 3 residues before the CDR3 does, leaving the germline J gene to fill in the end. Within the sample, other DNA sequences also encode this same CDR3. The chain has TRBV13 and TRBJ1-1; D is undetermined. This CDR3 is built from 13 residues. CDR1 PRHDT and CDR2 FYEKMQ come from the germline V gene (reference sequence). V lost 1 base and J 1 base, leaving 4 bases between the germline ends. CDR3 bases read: TGTGCCAGCAGCTTAGAGGGGAACACTGAA. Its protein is CASSLEGNTE. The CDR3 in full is CASSLEGNTEAFF.

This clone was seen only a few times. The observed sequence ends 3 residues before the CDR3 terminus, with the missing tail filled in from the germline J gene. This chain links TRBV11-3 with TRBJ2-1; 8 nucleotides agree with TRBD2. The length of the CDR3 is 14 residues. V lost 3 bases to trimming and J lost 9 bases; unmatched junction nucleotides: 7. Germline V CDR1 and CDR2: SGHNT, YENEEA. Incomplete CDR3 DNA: TGTGCCAGCAGCTTTAGCGGGACCTCCAGTGAG. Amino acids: CASSFSGTSSE. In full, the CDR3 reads CASSFSGTSSEQFF.

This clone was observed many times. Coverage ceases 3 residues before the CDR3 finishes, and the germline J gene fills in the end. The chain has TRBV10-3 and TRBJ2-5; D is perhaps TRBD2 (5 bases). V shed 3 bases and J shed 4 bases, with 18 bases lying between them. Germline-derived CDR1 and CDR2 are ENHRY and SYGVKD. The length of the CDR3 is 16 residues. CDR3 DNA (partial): TGTGCCATCAGTGATTATTCACTCCCCGGGGTAGAGACC. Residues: CAISDYSLPGVET. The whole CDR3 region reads CAISDYSLPGVETQYF.

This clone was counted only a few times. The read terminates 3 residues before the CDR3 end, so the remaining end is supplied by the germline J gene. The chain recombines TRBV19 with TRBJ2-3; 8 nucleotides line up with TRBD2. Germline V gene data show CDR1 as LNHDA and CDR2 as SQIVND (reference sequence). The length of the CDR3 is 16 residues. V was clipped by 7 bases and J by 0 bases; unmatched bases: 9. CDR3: CASNKGLDYSTDTQYF. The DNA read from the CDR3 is TGTGCCAGTAATAAGGGACTAGATTATAGCACAGATACG.

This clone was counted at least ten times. This chain's CDR3 is CASTLGQGRYGYTF. The DNA read from the CDR3 is TGTGCCAGCACCCTCGGACAGGGGCGCTATGGC. The chain carries TRBV2 and TRBJ1-2; the match to TRBD1 covers 9 bases. The read is 3 residues too short to cover the CDR3 end, so that end is filled in from the germline J gene. CDR1 SNHLY and CDR2 FYNNEI come from the germline V gene. Losses at the gene ends were 7 bases for V and 4 bases for J; bases not matched to a gene: 7. This CDR3 contains 14 residues.

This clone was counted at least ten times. This chain's CDR3 is CAWRGTGGHLNTEAFF. The CDR3 DNA, read in part, is TGTGCCTGGAGGGGGACAGGGGGACATCTGAACACTGAA. J is TRBJ1-1 and V is TRBV30, with 11 bases that match TRBD1. Coverage ceases 3 residues before the CDR3 finishes, and the germline J gene fills in the end. Germline loops: CDR1 GTSNPN, CDR2 SVGIG (reference sequence). The CDR3 is 16 amino acids. V lost 3 bases, J lost 0 bases, and 6 bases stayed unmatched.

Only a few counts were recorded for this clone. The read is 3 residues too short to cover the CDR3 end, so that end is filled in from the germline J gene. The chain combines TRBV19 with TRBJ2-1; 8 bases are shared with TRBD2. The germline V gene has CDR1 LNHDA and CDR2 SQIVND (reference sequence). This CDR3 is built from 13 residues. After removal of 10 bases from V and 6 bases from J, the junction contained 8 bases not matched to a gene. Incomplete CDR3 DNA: TGTGCCACAAGGGCGGGAGGACGCAATGAG. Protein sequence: CATRAGGRNE. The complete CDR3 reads CATRAGGRNEQFF.

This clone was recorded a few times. The sequenced part of the CDR3 DNA is TGTGCCAGCAGCTTAGGCGCCAGACAGGGAAACAATGAG. Amino acid sequence: CASSLGARQGNNE. The full CDR3 protein is CASSLGARQGNNEQFF. The gene calls are TRBV7-8 and TRBJ2-1; 7 nucleotides agree with TRBD1. The read ends 3 residues early relative to the CDR3; the germline J gene fills the gap. The CDR3 covers 16 residues. The trim removed 1 base at V and 5 bases at J, leaving 8 bases unmatched. Germline V lookup: CDR1 SGHVS, CDR2 FQNEAQ.

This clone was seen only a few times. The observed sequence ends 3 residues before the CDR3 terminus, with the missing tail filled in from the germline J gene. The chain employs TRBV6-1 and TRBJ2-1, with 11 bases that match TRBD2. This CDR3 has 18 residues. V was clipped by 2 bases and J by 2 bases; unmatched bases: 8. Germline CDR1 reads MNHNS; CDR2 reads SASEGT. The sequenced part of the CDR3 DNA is TGTGCCAGCAGTGAAAATCTGCTAGCGGGGGGCCCCTACAATGAG. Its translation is CASSENLLAGGPYNE. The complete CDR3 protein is CASSENLLAGGPYNEQFF.

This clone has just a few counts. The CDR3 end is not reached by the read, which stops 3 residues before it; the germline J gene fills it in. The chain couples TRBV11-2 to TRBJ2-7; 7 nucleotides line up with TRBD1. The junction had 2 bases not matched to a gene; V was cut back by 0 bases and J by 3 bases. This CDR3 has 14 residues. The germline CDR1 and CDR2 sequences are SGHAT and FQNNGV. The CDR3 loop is CASSLEPGGYEQYF. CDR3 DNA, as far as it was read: TGTGCCAGCAGCTTAGAACCAGGGGGCTACGAG.

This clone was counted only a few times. CDR3 protein: CASSPGTSGYEQYF. The sequenced CDR3 bases are TGTGCCAGCAGCCCGGGGACTAGCGGCTACGAG. The V call is TRBV11-3, the J call TRBJ2-7, with 11 bases identical to TRBD2. Coverage ceases 3 residues before the CDR3 finishes, and the germline J gene fills in the end. This CDR3 spans 14 amino acids. Germline V gives CDR1 SGHNT, CDR2 YENEEA. Trimming took 5 bases from V and 3 from J; bases not matched to a gene: 3.

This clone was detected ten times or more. The CDR3 loop reads CASIDTGIGTEAFF. The DNA read from the CDR3 is TGCGCCAGCATTGATACAGGGATTGGGACTGAA. The chain uses TRBV5-1 and TRBJ1-1; D is perhaps TRBD1 (6 bases). The read falls 3 residues short of the CDR3 end, and the missing part is taken from the germline J gene. The CDR3 loop spans 14 amino acids. Trimming took off 6 bases at V and 5 bases at J, with 17 bases between the two ends. Per the germline V gene, CDR1 is SGHRS and CDR2 is YFSETQ.

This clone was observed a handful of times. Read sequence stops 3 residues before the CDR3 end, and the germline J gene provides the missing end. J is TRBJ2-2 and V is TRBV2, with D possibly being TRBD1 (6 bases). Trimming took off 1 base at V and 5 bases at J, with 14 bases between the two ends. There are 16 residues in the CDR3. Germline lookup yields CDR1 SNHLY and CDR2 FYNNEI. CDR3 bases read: TGTGCCAGCAGTGAAGATAGGACAGTCGGGACCGGGGAG. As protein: CASSEDRTVGTGE. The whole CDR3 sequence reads CASSEDRTVGTGELFF. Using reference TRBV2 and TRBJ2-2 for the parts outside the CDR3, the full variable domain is EPEVTQTPSHQVTQMGQEVILRCVPISNHLYFYWYRQILGQKVEFLVSFYNNEISEKSEIFDDQFSVERPDGSNFTLKIRSTKLEDSAMYFCASSEDRTVGTGELFFGEGSRLTVL.

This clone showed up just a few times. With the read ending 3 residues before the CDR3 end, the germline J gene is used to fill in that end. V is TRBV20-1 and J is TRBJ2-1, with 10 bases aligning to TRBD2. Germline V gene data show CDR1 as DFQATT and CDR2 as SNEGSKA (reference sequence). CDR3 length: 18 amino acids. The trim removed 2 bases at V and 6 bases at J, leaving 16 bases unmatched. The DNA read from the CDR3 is TGCAGTGCTAGAATTTTGGCTAGCGGGAGCCTCTCGTTCAATGAG. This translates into CSARILASGSLSFNE. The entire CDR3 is CSARILASGSLSFNEQFF.

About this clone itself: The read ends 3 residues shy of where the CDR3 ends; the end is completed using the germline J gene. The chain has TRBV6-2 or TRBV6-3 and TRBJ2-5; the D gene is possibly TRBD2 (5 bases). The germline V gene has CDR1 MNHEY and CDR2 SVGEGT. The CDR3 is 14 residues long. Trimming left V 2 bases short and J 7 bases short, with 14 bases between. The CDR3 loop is CASSYGLAISTQYF. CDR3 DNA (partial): TGTGCCAGCAGTTACGGGCTAGCTATCTCGACC.

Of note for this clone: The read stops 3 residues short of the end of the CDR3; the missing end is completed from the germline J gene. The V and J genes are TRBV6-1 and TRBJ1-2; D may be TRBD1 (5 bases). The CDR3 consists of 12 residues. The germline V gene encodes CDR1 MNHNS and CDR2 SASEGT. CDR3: CASSGRQTRYTF. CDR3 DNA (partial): TGTGCCAGCAGTGGAAGACAGACTCGC.

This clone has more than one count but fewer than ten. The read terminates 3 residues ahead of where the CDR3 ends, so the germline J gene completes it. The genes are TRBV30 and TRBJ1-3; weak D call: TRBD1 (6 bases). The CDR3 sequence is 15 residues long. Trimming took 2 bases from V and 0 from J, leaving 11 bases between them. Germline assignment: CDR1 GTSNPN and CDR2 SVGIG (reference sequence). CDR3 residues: CAWSTGLLSGNTIYF. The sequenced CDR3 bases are TGTGCCTGGAGTACAGGGCTGCTCTCTGGAAACACC.

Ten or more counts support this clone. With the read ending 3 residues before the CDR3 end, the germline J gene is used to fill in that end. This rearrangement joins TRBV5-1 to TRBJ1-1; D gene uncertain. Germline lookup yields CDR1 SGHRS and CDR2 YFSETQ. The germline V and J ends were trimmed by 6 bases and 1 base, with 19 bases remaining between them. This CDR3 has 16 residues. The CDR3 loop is CASNTAGFLTNTEAFF. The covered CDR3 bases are TGCGCCAGCAACACAGCGGGCTTTTTGACGAACACTGAA. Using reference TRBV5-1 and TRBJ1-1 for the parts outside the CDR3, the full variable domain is KAGVTQTPRYLIKTRGQQVTLSCSPISGHRSVSWYQQTPGQGLQFLFEYFSETQRNKGNFPGRFSGRQFSNSRSEMNVSTLELGDSALYLCASNTAGFLTNTEAFFGQGTRLTVV.

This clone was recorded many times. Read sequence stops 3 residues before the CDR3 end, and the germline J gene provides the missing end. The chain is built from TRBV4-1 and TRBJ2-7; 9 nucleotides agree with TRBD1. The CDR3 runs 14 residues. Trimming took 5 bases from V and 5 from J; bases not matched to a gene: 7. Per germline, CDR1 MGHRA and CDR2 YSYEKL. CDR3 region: CASSERDRDNEQYF. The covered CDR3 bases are TGCGCCAGCAGCGAACGGGACAGGGACAACGAG.